Listed here is a single T cell receptor beta chain. Its specificity is not known. After constant-region reverse-primer amplification, full-length variable regions underwent semi-nested PCR with Nested Universal Primer A. TCRdb ran MiXCR on the 5' RACE reads and lists one entry per CDR3 protein. In the table there are tens of thousands of distinct CDR3 sequences, approximately 25% of which are singletons. The germline V gene has CDR1 DFQATT and CDR2 SNEGSKA (reference sequence). The CDR3 extends over 14 amino acids. The V gene lost 1 base and the J gene lost 0 bases, with 7 bases spanning the gap. Naive CD4+ T cells were purified with Tregs depleted by CD25. Regarding the study as a whole: The larger cohort examined one V-J beta rearrangement, not whole repertoires. The TCR gene usage of tumor memory CD4+ T cells clustered together with blood and lymph node memory CD4+ cells and with lymph node naive CD4+ cells.

The sequencing input was tumor-infiltrating naive CD4+ T cells sorted from the breast tumor. Sample subset: naive CD4+ T cells, CD4+CD45RA+CD25-. This clonotype was sampled from a female donor with breast cancer. J is TRBJ2-4 and V is TRBV20-1, with unresolved D. This CDR3 is CSARVLLAKNIQYF. CDR3 sequence (DNA): TGCAGTGCTAGAGTACTCCTAGCCAAAAACATTCAGTACTTC.